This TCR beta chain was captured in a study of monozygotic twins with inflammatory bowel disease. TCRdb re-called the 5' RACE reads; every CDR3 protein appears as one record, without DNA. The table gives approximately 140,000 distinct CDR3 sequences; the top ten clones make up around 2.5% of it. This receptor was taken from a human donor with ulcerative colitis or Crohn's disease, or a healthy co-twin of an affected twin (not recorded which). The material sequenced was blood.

The CDR3 sequence is CASSHRVYEQYF. The genes are TRBV6-2 or TRBV6-3 and TRBJ2-7. The V gene's germline CDR1 is MNHEY and CDR2 SVGEGT. The CDR3 loop spans 12 amino acids.